Below, 13 T cell receptor beta chains from the same sample are listed, as sequenced in a study of response to subunit inactivated influenza vaccine. TCRdb re-called the RT-PCR reads through MiXCR, storing one row per CDR3 protein. The sample lists around 530,000 distinct CDR3 sequences, 10% to 15% occurring once. The sample here was PBMCs from blood, taken on the day of vaccination. Receptors originate from a man aged 45-65 years who received an inactivated influenza vaccine.

The V call is TRBV18, the J call TRBJ2-3; 12 nucleotides match TRBD2. In germline, CDR1 is KGHSH, CDR2 LQKENI. This CDR3 region has 16 residues. V shed 4 bases, J shed 3 bases, and the junction held 5 bases outside the gene matches. CDR3 DNA sequence: TGTGCCAGCTCACGAAGACTAGCGGGAGCGACAGATACGCAGTATTTT. Residues: CASSRRLAGATDTQYF. The whole variable domain, filled in from reference TRBV18 and TRBJ2-3, reads NAGVMQNPRHLVRRRGQEARLRCSPMKGHSHVYWYRQLPEEGLKFMVYLQKENIIDESGMPKERFSAEFPKEGPSILRIQQVVRGDSAAYFCASSRRLAGATDTQYFGPGTRLTVL.

A few counts support this clonotype. The rearrangement links TRBV5-5 to TRBJ2-7; 9 positions agree with TRBD2. After removal of 4 bases from V and 1 base from J, the junction contained 6 bases not matched to a gene. Germline CDR1 and CDR2: SGHKS and YYEKEE (reference sequence). The CDR3 has 15 residues. In DNA, the CDR3 is TGTGCCAGCAGCCACCGACTAGCGGAATCCTACGAGCAGTACTTC. Amino acids: CASSHRLAESYEQYF. The full variable domain, in which reference TRBV5-5 and TRBJ2-7 provide the parts outside the CDR3, is DAGVTQSPTHLIKTRGQQVTLRCSPISGHKSVSWYQQVLGQGPQFIFQYYEKEERGRGNFPDRFSARQFPNYSSELNVNALLLGDSALYLCASSHRLAESYEQYFGPGTRLTVT.

This clonotype was detected ten times or more. The rearrangement joins TRBV5-1 to TRBJ2-3; D perhaps matches TRBD2 (7 bases). Trimming took 9 bases from V and 0 from J, leaving 11 bases between them. The CDR3 contains 13 residues. CDR1 and CDR2 (germline): SGHRS, YFSETQ. In DNA, the CDR3 is TGCGCCACAGGGAGGGGGAGCACAGATACGCAGTATTTT. This gives the protein CATGRGSTDTQYF.

Ten or more counts support this clonotype. The V gene is TRBV29-1, the J gene TRBJ2-1, with 10 bases matching TRBD1. The CDR3 sequence is 13 residues long. Unmatched junction bases numbered 12, after V lost 6 bases and J lost 13 bases. CDR1 is SQVTM and CDR2 is ANQGSEA in the germline V gene. The CDR3 region is CSVTGTGETQQFF. The CDR3 coding sequence is TGCAGCGTCACCGGGACAGGGGAGACTCAACAGTTCTTC.

This clonotype was detected a few times. The chain links TRBV6-1 to TRBJ1-2; no firm D call. Germline V CDR1 and CDR2: MNHNS, SASEGT. The CDR3 covers 16 residues. V was cut by 7 bases and J by 0 bases, with 18 bases left in between. The CDR3 bases are TGTGCCAGCATCCCAGCCAGCGGCCACACTAACTATGGCTACACCTTC. It specifies CASIPASGHTNYGYTF.

This clonotype was observed a handful of times. The CDR3 nucleotides are TGTGCCAGCAGTTTAGGGACTAGCCCTACCACAGATACGCAGTATTTT. It encodes CASSLGTSPTTDTQYF. V is TRBV27 and J is TRBJ2-3, with TRBD2 matching over 9 bases. The CDR3 totals 16 residues. Germline V gives CDR1 MNHEY, CDR2 SMNVEV (reference sequence). V was clipped by 2 bases and J by 2 bases; unmatched bases: 5.

This clonotype came up a few times. The chain has TRBV4-3 and TRBJ2-5; maybe TRBD2 (6 bases). The CDR3 covers 15 residues. Trimming shortened V by 7 bases and J by 5 bases, and 20 bases separated the two germline ends. Per the germline V gene, CDR1 is LGHNA and CDR2 is YSLEER. The CDR3 reads CASTRSSAGGETQYF. CDR3 DNA sequence: TGCGCCAGCACACGATCTAGCGCCGGCGGGGAGACCCAGTACTTC.

This clonotype was seen more than once but under ten times. V and J are TRBV5-1 and TRBJ1-1; 8 bases agree with TRBD1. The CDR3 totals 14 residues. Germline V gene lookup returns CDR1 SGHRS and CDR2 YFSETQ. V lost 4 bases to trimming and J lost 3 bases; unmatched junction nucleotides: 5. The CDR3 loop reads CASSATGVDTEAFF. The DNA of the CDR3 is TGCGCCAGCAGCGCGACAGGGGTCGACACTGAAGCTTTCTTT. The variable domain in full, with the rest retrieved from reference TRBV5-1 and TRBJ1-1, is KAGVTQTPRYLIKTRGQQVTLSCSPISGHRSVSWYQQTPGQGLQFLFEYFSETQRNKGNFPGRFSGRQFSNSRSEMNVSTLELGDSALYLCASSATGVDTEAFFGQGTRLTVV.

The chain carries TRBV4-1 and TRBJ2-3; 8 bases agree with TRBD2. The CDR3 totals 15 residues. After removal of 1 base from V and 8 bases from J, the junction contained 8 bases not matched to a gene. Germline V gene data show CDR1 as MGHRA and CDR2 as YSYEKL. CDR3 DNA sequence: TGCGCCAGCAGCCAAGCGGGGGGGCCGATAGGTACGCAGTATTTT. This gives the protein CASSQAGGPIGTQYF.

The J gene is TRBJ2-5, the V gene TRBV6-2 or TRBV6-3; D tentatively fits TRBD1 or TRBD2 (5 bases each). Per germline, CDR1 MNHEY and CDR2 SVGEGT. Trimming cost V 0 bases and J 3 bases, with 11 bases left between them. The CDR3 runs to 15 residues. CDR3 loop: CASSYSTGTEETQYF. CDR3 nucleotide sequence: TGTGCCAGCAGTTACTCAACCGGGACCGAAGAGACCCAGTACTTC.

The sample holds a few counts of this clonotype. The chain employs TRBV4-1 and TRBJ1-1; 9 nucleotides line up with TRBD1. The trim removed 4 bases at V and 1 base at J, leaving 4 bases unmatched. The CDR3 spans 15 residues. Germline V gene lookup returns CDR1 MGHRA and CDR2 YSYEKL. The CDR3 DNA follows: TGCGCCAGCAGCCGCCCGGGACAGGGGAACACTGAAGCTTTCTTT. Amino acids: CASSRPGQGNTEAFF.

This rearrangement joins TRBV29-1 to TRBJ2-5; 9 bases agree with TRBD2. This CDR3 spans 15 amino acids. Germline loops: CDR1 SQVTM, CDR2 ANQGSEA. Trimming cost V 2 bases and J 5 bases; bases outside gene matches: 9. CDR3 sequence reads: CSVEFRGRARETQYF. CDR3 bases: TGCAGCGTTGAATTCCGCGGGAGGGCCAGGGAGACCCAGTACTTC.

The chain employs TRBV2 and TRBJ2-3; the D is unclear. V was clipped by 8 bases and J by 4 bases, with 7 bases between them. The length of the CDR3 is 11 residues. Germline V CDR1 and CDR2: SNHLY, FYNNEI. CDR3 loop: CASGPADTQYF. DNA of the CDR3: TGTGCCAGCGGCCCCGCAGATACGCAGTATTTT.